This T cell receptor (beta chain) was captured by sequencing in a study of early T cells in non-severe SARS-CoV-2 infection. Points from the study as a whole: Clonotype matching in VDJdb favored anti-spike CD8 responses and did not capture private and CD4 specificities.

Individual cDNA molecules were tagged with unique molecular identifiers. TCRdb re-derived calls from the 5' RACE reads in MiXCR, one entry per CDR3 protein. The data hold approximately 73,000 distinct CDR3 sequences, with 13% observed a single time. This clonotype was recorded many times. The antigen is not known. V shed 2 bases and J 3 bases; nucleotides not matched to a gene: 3. CDR3 length equals 14 residues. In germline, CDR1 is MNHEY, CDR2 SVGEGT. Sequenced: whole blood. The receptor was isolated from an adult who was a healthcare worker with PCR-confirmed SARS-CoV-2 infection or an uninfected control (not recorded which). This chain links TRBV6-2 or TRBV6-3 with TRBJ1-1; 7 bases are a match to TRBD1. The CDR3 nucleotides are TGTGCCAGCAGTTACAAGGGGGCGGACACTGAAGCTTTCTTT. Amino acids: CASSYKGADTEAFF.